This is a list of T cell receptor beta chains from one sample in a study of blood T cell repertoires in COVID-19. Assay: immunoSEQ multiplex PCR; the TCRdb copy retains only in-frame clones and omits some. This sample has approximately 94,000 clones; 80% occur once, and the top ten carry approximately 30%. Sequencing input: peripheral blood. These receptors all come from a man aged 65-85 years with active or convalescent COVID-19. Both conserved end residues are part of each CDR3. A D gene is named only where the DNA matches it firmly. Clone sizes are given selectively: once, few, many, or a class where the clone is expanded.

clone_size,v_call,j_call,d_call,cdr3_aa,cdr3_nt
.,TRBV7-2,TRBJ1-5,.,CASSLDSLNQPQHF,TGTGCCAGCAGCTTGGACAGTTTAAATCAGCCCCAGCATTTT
.,TRBV7-6,TRBJ2-1,.,CASSSPHEQFF,TGTGCCAGCAGTAGCCCGCATGAGCAGTTCTTC
.,TRBV7-9,TRBJ2-7,.,CASSTGAYEQYF,TGTGCCAGCAGCACGGGAGCCTACGAGCAGTACTTC
.,TRBV6-5,TRBJ2-1,TRBD2,CASSILAGGEQFF,TGTGCCAGCAGCATCTTAGCGGGGGGGGAGCAGTTCTTC
.,TRBV27,TRBJ2-5,TRBD2,CASSSRLAGAVETQYF,TGTGCCAGCAGTTCCCGACTAGCGGGAGCCGTGGAGACCCAGTACTTC
.,TRBV19,TRBJ1-2,TRBD1,CASSIEGGRGYTF,TGTGCCAGTAGTATAGAAGGGGGCCGGGGCTACACCTTC
once,TRBV19,TRBJ1-1,.,CASSIAGSQAFF,TGTGCCAGTAGTATCGCCGGGTCACAAGCTTTCTTT
few,TRBV19,TRBJ2-1,TRBD2,CASSRSGRAYNEQFF,TGTGCCAGTAGTAGGAGCGGGAGAGCCTACAATGAGCAGTTCTTC
.,TRBV20-1,TRBJ2-3,.,CSASEGSYSSTDTQYF,TGCAGTGCTAGTGAGGGGAGCTACTCTAGCACAGATACGCAGTATTTT
few,TRBV4-1,TRBJ1-5,.,CASSSHSNSNQPQHF,TGCGCCAGCAGCTCACACAGCAATAGCAATCAGCCCCAGCATTTT
.,TRBV9,TRBJ2-7,TRBD2,CASSVELAGRHEQYF,TGTGCCAGCAGCGTAGAACTAGCGGGGAGGCACGAGCAGTACTTC
.,TRBV18,TRBJ2-3,TRBD1,CASSPLTGGTSTDTQYF,TGTGCCAGCTCACCACTGACAGGGGGGACTAGCACAGATACGCAGTATTTT
few,TRBV19,TRBJ2-1,TRBD2,CASSPSGRPTYNEQFF,TGTGCCAGTAGTCCTAGCGGGAGGCCGACTTACAATGAGCAGTTCTTC
.,TRBV3-1/TRBV3-2,TRBJ2-1,TRBD1,CASSRVARGPYNEQFF,TGTGCCAGCAGCCGCGTGGCTAGGGGGCCCTACAATGAGCAGTTCTTC
few,TRBV3-1/TRBV3-2,TRBJ1-3,TRBD1,CASSQVTGGGNTIYF,TGTGCCAGCAGCCAAGTGACAGGGGGGGGAAACACCATATATTTT
.,TRBV29-1,TRBJ1-1,.,CSVRGTEAFF,TGCAGCGTTAGGGGCACTGAAGCTTTCTTT
.,TRBV7-9,TRBJ2-5,TRBD1,CASSFRTGVQETQYF,TGTGCCAGCAGCTTTAGGACAGGGGTCCAAGAGACCCAGTACTTC